This T cell receptor (beta chain) originates from a study of T cells in Graves' hyperthyroidism and ophthalmopathy. Study results and limitations: Model predictions of ophthalmopathy came a median approximately 6.2 months before onset. From stable hyperthyroidism, ophthalmopathy was set apart by a 13 V-J model.

From RNA transcripts, TCR beta CDR3 regions were amplified. Using the HTBI primer set, a first-round RT-PCR was run on the TCR CDR3. TCRdb independently ran MiXCR on the multiplex PCR reads; one entry per CDR3 protein. The sample consists of 500,000 to 800,000 distinct CDR3 sequences, roughly 14% of them appearing once. This clonotype was counted at least ten times. Antigen unknown. The study included ophthalmopathy patients with Clinical Activity Score at least 3, NOSPECS grade at least 4 and duration under 3 months. Diagnoses used clinical symptoms, serum thyroxine and TRAb, thyroid ultrasound and orbital computed tomography. The CDR3 spans 17 residues. Germline CDR1 ENHRY, CDR2 SYGVKD. J gave up 0 bases and V 7 bases, and 11 bases lay outside the gene matches.

The clonotype was recovered from a woman aged 50 to 60 with Graves' ophthalmopathy. The sample was blood. The rearrangement uses TRBV10-3 and TRBJ2-7, with 11 bases lining up with TRBD2. CDR3 DNA sequence: TGTGCCATCAAGACTAGCGGGGCAATCAATAACTCCTACGAGCAGTACTTC. Translating it yields CAIKTSGAINNSYEQYF.